The rows below give T cell receptor beta chains drawn from one sample of a study of siplizumab effects on memory and regulatory T cells. Data came from immunoSEQ multiplex PCR; TCRdb stores just in-frame clones and leaves some out. The sample contains about 100,000 clones, roughly 94% of which appear only once. Sequences were obtained from Tregs sorted from blood. The source of these receptors is a human donor in good health. Both conserved end residues are part of each CDR3. The D gene is left open where the match is weak. Clone size is not always given. Where it is, it says once, few, many or a class for expanded clones.

abundance,d_gene,j_gene,v_gene,CDR3aa,CDR3nt
-,TRBD1,TRBJ1-3,TRBV11-1,CASSPGTGPGNTIYF,TGTGCCAGCAGCCCTGGGACAGGCCCTGGAAACACCATATATTTT
-,TRBD1,TRBJ2-7,TRBV4-2,CASSPGWTGGKYEQYF,TGTGCCAGCAGCCCAGGTTGGACAGGGGGGAAATACGAGCAGTACTTC
-,-,TRBJ2-2,TRBV19,CASSIISANTGELFF,TGTGCCAGTAGTATTATTTCCGCGAACACCGGGGAGCTGTTTTTT
-,TRBD1,TRBJ2-5,TRBV5-1,CASRDRGAETQYF,TGCGCCAGCAGGGACAGGGGAGCGGAGACCCAGTACTTC
once,-,TRBJ2-7,TRBV5-6,CASSRVGSDEQYF,TGTGCCAGCAGCCGGGTCGGGTCGGACGAGCAGTACTTC
-,-,TRBJ1-2,TRBV9,CASSVGGDYGYTF,TGTGCCAGCAGCGTAGGCGGTGATTATGGCTACACCTTC
-,TRBD1,TRBJ2-1,TRBV5-1,CASSLGQGIYNEQFF,TGCGCCAGCAGCCTGGGACAGGGGATATACAATGAGCAGTTCTTC
-,-,TRBJ1-5,TRBV2,CASSDRAQPQHF,TGTGCCAGCAGTGATCGAGCTCAGCCCCAGCATTTT
-,TRBD2,TRBJ2-7,TRBV18,CASSQIAGGLVSNEQYF,TGTGCCAGCTCACAAATAGCGGGAGGGCTAGTGTCGAACGAGCAGTACTTC
once,-,TRBJ1-3,TRBV5-1,CASSLAKADSGNTIYF,TGCGCCAGCAGCTTGGCCAAGGCTGACTCTGGAAACACCATATATTTT
-,-,TRBJ2-1,TRBV19,CASSIFWGVGSYNEQFF,TGTGCCAGTAGTATTTTTTGGGGAGTCGGATCCTACAATGAGCAGTTCTTC
-,-,TRBJ2-5,TRBV6-1,CASSEGRGPKEETQYF,TGTGCCAGCAGTGAAGGCCGGGGTCCCAAGGAAGAGACCCAGTACTTC
-,-,TRBJ1-3,TRBV2,CASRGGFSGNTIYF,TGTGCATCAAGGGGGGGTTTCTCTGGAAACACCATATATTTT
many,-,TRBJ2-7,TRBV11-2,CASSLLTSYEQYF,TGTGCCAGCAGTCTTTTGACCTCCTACGAGCAGTACTTC
-,-,TRBJ1-4,TRBV27,CASSLVPGTGLFF,TGTGCCAGCAGTTTAGTTCCGGGAACGGGGTTGTTTTTT
-,-,TRBJ2-3,TRBV10-1,CASRRESGTDTQYF,TGCGCCAGCAGACGGGAGAGCGGCACAGATACGCAGTATTTT
-,TRBD1,TRBJ2-7,TRBV9,CASSVRDRGGEQYF,TGTGCCAGCAGCGTCCGGGACAGGGGAGGCGAGCAGTACTTC
-,-,TRBJ2-1,TRBV29-1,CSVVPGHNPYNEQFF,TGCAGCGTTGTACCGGGACACAATCCATACAATGAGCAGTTCTTC
-,TRBD1,TRBJ2-5,TRBV9,CASSEQTGTETQYF,TGTGCCAGCAGCGAACAGACAGGGACGGAGACCCAGTACTTC
-,TRBD1,TRBJ1-5,TRBV30,CAWSVQTGNQPQHF,TGTGCCTGGAGTGTACAGACAGGGAATCAGCCCCAGCATTTT
-,-,TRBJ2-5,TRBV7-3,CASSPAGRLETQYF,TGTGCCAGCAGCCCGGCGGGAAGATTAGAGACCCAGTACTTC
-,TRBD2,TRBJ2-5,TRBV19,CASSSGLAKQETQYF,TGTGCCAGTAGTTCGGGACTAGCGAAACAAGAGACCCAGTACTTC
-,-,TRBJ2-1,TRBV5-4,CASSLGRSSYNEQFF,TGTGCCAGCAGCTTGGGGCGATCTTCCTACAATGAGCAGTTCTTC
-,TRBD2,TRBJ2-1,TRBV18,CASSPLAGGNYNEQFF,TGTGCCAGCTCACCACTAGCGGGAGGAAACTACAATGAGCAGTTCTTC
-,-,TRBJ2-3,TRBV7-9,CASSLAWLASSTDTQYF,TGTGCCAGCAGCTTAGCGTGGCTAGCGAGTAGCACAGATACGCAGTATTTT
few,-,TRBJ1-2,TRBV5-8,CASSPGGTNYGYTF,TGTGCCAGCAGCCCGGGGGGTACAAACTATGGCTACACCTTC
-,-,TRBJ1-1,TRBV6-5,CASSYSRQNTEAFF,TGTGCCAGCAGTTACTCGCGGCAGAACACTGAAGCTTTCTTT
-,-,TRBJ2-7,TRBV13,CASSFLYEQYF,TGTGCCAGCAGCTTCCTTTACGAGCAGTACTTC
once,-,TRBJ1-2,TRBV2,CASCITGGYGYTF,TGTGCCAGCTGCATTACAGGCGGTTATGGCTACACCTTC
-,-,TRBJ1-1,TRBV5-1,CASSSQTNTEAFF,TGCGCCAGCAGCTCCCAAACGAACACTGAAGCTTTCTTT
-,TRBD1,TRBJ2-4,TRBV18,CASSPPSPGQGSHIQYF,TGTGCCAGCTCACCACCATCCCCGGGACAGGGATCGCACATTCAGTACTTC